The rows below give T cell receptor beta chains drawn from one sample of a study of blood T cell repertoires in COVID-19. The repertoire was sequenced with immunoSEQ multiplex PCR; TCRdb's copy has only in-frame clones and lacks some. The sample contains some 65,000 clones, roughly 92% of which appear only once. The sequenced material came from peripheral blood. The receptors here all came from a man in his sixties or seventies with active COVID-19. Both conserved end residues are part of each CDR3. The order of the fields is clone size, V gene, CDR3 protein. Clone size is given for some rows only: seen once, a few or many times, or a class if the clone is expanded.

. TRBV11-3 CASSPLPGQGPSTDTQYF
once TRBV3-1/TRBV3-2 CASSQDLYNEQFF
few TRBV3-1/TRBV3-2 CASSQDPSLGRDTQYF
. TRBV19 CASSPVGVSPLHF
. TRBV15 CATSRTSVGGPSSPLHF
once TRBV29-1 CSVVGDRGQTQYF
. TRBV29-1 CSVEAPSEATQYF
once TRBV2 CASSRGSQETQYF
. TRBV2 CASRGVQGAKNNEQFF
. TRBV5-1 CASSTSGTDMNTEAFF
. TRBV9 CASSVTGTSEAFF
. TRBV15 CATSPNTGTGNTIYF
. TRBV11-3 CASSSRTDPNTGELFF
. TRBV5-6 CASSPGQSYGYTF
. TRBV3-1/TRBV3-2 CASSPGQNTGELFF
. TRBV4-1 CASSAGREGTGANVLTF
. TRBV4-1 CASSQVGSGGNEQFF
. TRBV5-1 CASSLGQNTDTQYF
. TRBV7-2 CASSTYRDSPYGYTF
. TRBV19 CASSTGAGQPQHF
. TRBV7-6 CASSLEGRLNTEAFF
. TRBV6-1 CASSEASGQVQHF
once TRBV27 CASMSQGRSNQPQHF
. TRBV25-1 CASSGATGNTIYF
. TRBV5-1 CASSNEGIEQYF
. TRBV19 CASSWVSGSETQYF
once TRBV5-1 CASSLAPQANTEAFF
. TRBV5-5 CASSLGLPGVGELFF
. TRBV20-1 CSARDTGELFF
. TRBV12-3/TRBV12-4 CASSLYEKLFF
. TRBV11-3 CASSWLGQINTEAFF
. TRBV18 CASSPPVGDYNEQFF
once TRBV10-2 CASRTSGPYEQYF
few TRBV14 CASSQGAGQPQHF
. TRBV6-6 CASSYPEENTEAFF
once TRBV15 CATSPAAWAWNEQFF
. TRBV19 CATPAPGSLNTGELFF
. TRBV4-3 CASSQGGRGNTGELFF
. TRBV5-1 CASSLDPPLTGRDEKLFF
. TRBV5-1 CASSAGTSASQYF
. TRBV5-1 CASSLDSGVTGELFF
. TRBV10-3 CAISDSGGAGEQFF
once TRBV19 CASSTAAGGRYEQYF
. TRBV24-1 CATSSYNEQFF
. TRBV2 CASSGLGGVETQYF
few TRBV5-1 CASSLAEGPLHF
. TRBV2 CASSEYGGGASPQHF
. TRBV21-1 CASSKWTEASSYNEQFF
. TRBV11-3 CASKGQGLNEQFF
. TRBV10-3 CAISEIQGTGANVLTF
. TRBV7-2 CASSTQVQGGYGYTF
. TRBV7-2 CASSLEASGSQETQYF
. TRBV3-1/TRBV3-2 CASSTTSFRRGGWNEQFF
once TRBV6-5 CASSWAGPGGTEQYF
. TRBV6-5 CASRSGEGGNTIYF